The clone carrying this TCR beta chain was counted only a few times. As yet, its antigen is unknown. This specimen belongs to a study of T cells after yellow fever vaccination. The V segment lost 5 bases and the J segment 3 bases; nucleotides outside the gene matches: 10. In germline, CDR1 is SEHNR, CDR2 FQNEAQ (reference sequence). This CDR3 contains 16 residues. TCRdb called the 5' RACE reads again in MiXCR, with one record for every CDR3 protein. The table lists 100,000 to 150,000 distinct CDR3 sequences, roughly 15% of them singletons. The study, taken as a whole, reports: Clones from primary vaccination mostly reappeared after the booster (around 96% CD4, over 85% CD8). Relatively few clonotypes were ones that appeared in both CD4 and CD8 compartments.

The chain recombines TRBV7-9 with TRBJ2-3, with 8 positions matching TRBD2. The sequence came from a man between 18 and 35 years old who received the YFV17D yellow fever vaccine. Source: CD8+ T cells sorted from PBMCs, taken 5 days after the yellow fever booster vaccination. The CDR3 DNA reads as TGTGCCAGCAGCCCCAGCGGGGGCCCTACTACAGATACGCAGTATTTT. Its translation is CASSPSGGPTTDTQYF.